The 30 T cell receptor beta chains in this list originate from one sample, sequenced in a study of T cells expressing NK-cell markers. Using the 5' RACE reads, TCRdb records one entry per CDR3 protein without DNA. The table gives a few hundred thousand distinct CDR3 sequences; the top ten clones make up approximately 1.4% of it. The sequenced sample was blood T cells: a sorted CD56 or NKG2C T cell subset, CD4+ or CD8+ T cells, or bulk PBMC T cells (not recorded which). These receptors came from a woman aged 45-60 years in good health.

V and J are TRBV20-1 and TRBJ2-3; TCRdb's D gene call, TRBD2, goes unchecked for lack of DNA. Germline assignment: CDR1 DFQATT and CDR2 SNEGSKA (reference sequence). The CDR3 loop spans 12 amino acids. CDR3: CSGGDGSDTQYF.

The chain recombines TRBV6-5 with TRBJ2-5. Germline V gives CDR1 MNHEY, CDR2 SVGAGI. The CDR3 extends over 13 amino acids. CDR3 sequence reads: CASTPITSETQYF.

The chain carries TRBV5-1 and TRBJ1-2; TCRdb lists TRBD1, though no DNA is available to test this call. The V gene's germline CDR1 is SGHRS and CDR2 YFSETQ. CDR3 size: 15 residues. Here the CDR3 reads CASSTGQSNGGGYTF.

The chain links TRBV19 to TRBJ2-2; as DNA is missing, the TRBD1 call by TCRdb cannot be tested. This CDR3 has 11 residues. Germline V gene data show CDR1 as LNHDA and CDR2 as SQIVND (reference sequence). The chain's CDR3 is CASNRDRELFF.

The CDR3 loop is CASSARKFRDRDTGELFF. The chain has TRBV12-3 or TRBV12-4 and TRBJ2-2; TCRdb lists TRBD1, though no DNA is available to test this call. This CDR3 comprises 18 residues.

The chain carries TRBV12-3 or TRBV12-4 and TRBJ2-3; TCRdb designates TRBD2, a call that cannot be tested without DNA. The CDR3 is 15 amino acids. The CDR3 loop is CASSKSGSYADTQYF.

The CDR3 reads CASTQTVSEQYF. The chain is built from TRBV6-2 or TRBV6-3 and TRBJ2-7; TCRdb names TRBD1, which stays unverified in the absence of DNA. The CDR3 has 12 amino acids. Germline CDR1 reads MNHEY; CDR2 reads SVGEGT.

V is TRBV5-5 and J is TRBJ2-1; TCRdb proposes TRBD2, but this gene call is untestable without DNA. The CDR3 runs 17 residues. Germline V gene data show CDR1 as SGHKS and CDR2 as YYEKEE (reference sequence). The CDR3 sequence is CASSSRLAGGTYNEQFF.

V usage is TRBV5-5 and J usage is TRBJ2-7; there is no DNA to check the TCRdb D call of TRBD2. Germline V gene sequence: CDR1 SGHKS, CDR2 YYEKEE (reference sequence). The CDR3 loop spans 18 amino acids. The CDR3 sequence is CATRFGDKGLADKYEQYF.

The chain employs TRBV5-1 and TRBJ1-2; TCRdb lists TRBD1, though no DNA is available to test this call. CDR1 and CDR2 from the germline V gene are SGHRS and YFSETQ. This CDR3 comprises 16 residues. The chain's CDR3 is CASSLFSGEANYGYTF.

This chain joins TRBV10-3 and TRBJ2-1; TCRdb outputs TRBD2, but without DNA this stays unchecked. Germline V gives CDR1 ENHRY, CDR2 SYGVKD. The CDR3 contains 17 residues. Here the CDR3 reads CAISSARTSGDYNEQFF.

The rearrangement uses TRBV27 and TRBJ2-1; no DNA is available, so the TRBD2 call from TCRdb remains unchecked. Germline CDR1 and CDR2: MNHEY and SMNVEV (reference sequence). The CDR3 totals 15 residues. CDR3 loop: CASRPTSGFYNEQFF.

The rearrangement joins TRBV12-3 or TRBV12-4 to TRBJ2-7; the D gene TCRdb calls, TRBD1, cannot be checked with no DNA. The CDR3 is 15 amino acids. CDR3 loop: CASSPGGGEYYEQYF.

This rearrangement joins TRBV5-1 to TRBJ2-1; TCRdb's assignment of TRBD2 cannot be checked, as there is no DNA. Germline CDR1 is SGHRS and CDR2 is YFSETQ. The CDR3 totals 15 residues. This chain's CDR3 is CASALESGPYNEQFF. The full variable domain, with the rest looked up from reference TRBV5-1 and TRBJ2-1, is KAGVTQTPRYLIKTRGQQVTLSCSPISGHRSVSWYQQTPGQGLQFLFEYFSETQRNKGNFPGRFSGRQFSNSRSEMNVSTLELGDSALYLCASALESGPYNEQFFGPGTRLTVL.

The V call is TRBV15, the J call TRBJ2-3. The CDR3 contains 13 residues. CDR1 and CDR2 (germline): LNHNV, YYDKDF (reference sequence). This CDR3 is CATSRDVRDTQYF.

The chain joins TRBV12-5 to TRBJ2-7; the TCRdb D gene call, TRBD2, has no DNA to confirm it. The V gene's germline CDR1 is LGHNT and CDR2 FRNRAP. This CDR3 contains 12 residues. CDR3 sequence reads: CASGIGLAERYF.

The chain has TRBV12-5 and TRBJ2-5. CDR3 length: 13 residues. The germline V gene has CDR1 LGHNT and CDR2 FRNRAP. Here the CDR3 reads CASGFGVPETQYF.

J is TRBJ2-1 and V is TRBV7-7; TCRdb designates TRBD2, a call that cannot be tested without DNA. The CDR3 consists of 15 residues. Germline CDR1 SSHAT, CDR2 FNYEAQ (reference sequence). CDR3 protein: CASSKSWGLVDEQFF.

The rearrangement uses TRBV12-3 or TRBV12-4 and TRBJ2-1; TCRdb reports TRBD2, a call that lacks DNA to check it against. The CDR3 runs to 19 residues. CDR3 region: CASSLGLAGLPFAYNEQFF.

The chain recombines TRBV19 with TRBJ2-3. CDR1 LNHDA and CDR2 SQIVND come from the germline V gene (reference sequence). This CDR3 comprises 13 residues. The CDR3 region is CASSLSTTDTQYF.

The chain links TRBV20-1 to TRBJ2-3; TCRdb reports TRBD1, a call that lacks DNA to check it against. The CDR3 spans 14 residues. Germline loops: CDR1 DFQATT, CDR2 SNEGSKA (reference sequence). CDR3 sequence reads: CSANRDRSTDTQYF.

V and J are TRBV7-9 and TRBJ2-1; TCRdb returns TRBD1, unconfirmable since there is no DNA. Germline assignment: CDR1 SEHNR and CDR2 FQNEAQ (reference sequence). The CDR3 sequence is 16 residues long. The CDR3 loop reads CASSRFDSQAPNEQFF.

The chain couples TRBV19 to TRBJ2-7. The CDR3 is 14 amino acids. CDR1 is LNHDA, CDR2 SQIVND, per germline (reference sequence). This chain's CDR3 is CASSMSGGLYEQYF.

The chain is built from TRBV12-3 or TRBV12-4 and TRBJ2-5; checking the TCRdb D call of TRBD1 is not possible without DNA. CDR3 length: 16 residues. CDR3 loop: CASSRILTGTGETQYF.

The rearrangement uses TRBV29-1 and TRBJ1-1; checking the TCRdb D call of TRBD1 is not possible without DNA. The germline CDR1 and CDR2 sequences are SQVTM and ANQGSEA. The CDR3 sequence is 13 residues long. The CDR3 sequence is CSVGGGLNTEAFF. The whole variable domain, filled in from reference TRBV29-1 and TRBJ1-1, reads SAVISQKPSRDICQRGTSLTIQCQVDSQVTMMFWYRQQPGQSLTLIATANQGSEATYESGFVIDKFPISRPNLTFSTLTVSNMSPEDSSIYLCSVGGGLNTEAFFGQGTRLTVV.

This rearrangement joins TRBV20-1 to TRBJ1-6. The CDR3 runs 16 residues. From germline, CDR1 is DFQATT and CDR2 SNEGSKA (reference sequence). This CDR3 reads CSARVRGDSYNSPLHF.

The chain employs TRBV14 and TRBJ1-3. The CDR3 extends over 18 amino acids. CDR1 and CDR2 from the germline V gene are SGHDN and FVKESK. CDR3 sequence: CASSQVNAWVQSGNTIYF.

The CDR3 protein is CASSLDTQSTDTQYF. The rearrangement joins TRBV12-3 or TRBV12-4 to TRBJ2-3; TCRdb's D call of TRBD1 is untestable without DNA. The CDR3 sequence is 15 residues long.

The chain couples TRBV6-6 to TRBJ2-3; the D call from TCRdb, TRBD1, cannot be confirmed without DNA. Germline values: CDR1 MNHNY, CDR2 SVGAGI (reference sequence). The CDR3 runs 16 residues. The CDR3 region is CASSYSPRGVTDTQYF.

The chain is built from TRBV10-1 and TRBJ2-2; the TCRdb D gene call, TRBD2, has no DNA to confirm it. The V gene's germline CDR1 is WNHNN and CDR2 SYGVQD (reference sequence). The length of the CDR3 is 19 residues. Here the CDR3 reads CASSESAPLAGVPTGELFF.